Presented here are 29 T cell receptor beta chains from one specimen sequenced in a study of blood T cells in healthy people across ages. Sample-barcoded 5' priming and a J-beta primer mix drove a second PCR of roughly 6 to 12 cycles. TCRdb ran MiXCR on the 5' RACE reads and lists one entry per CDR3 protein. The sample records around 1,700,000 distinct CDR3 sequences, over 25% being singletons. Sequenced: blood. Every receptor here comes from a woman aged 25 to 39 in good health.

There are a few counts of this clonotype. The chain has TRBV5-5 and TRBJ2-3, with 10 bases that match TRBD1. J was trimmed by 4 bases and V by 0 bases; bases with no gene match: 5. The CDR3 consists of 16 residues. CDR1 and CDR2 from the germline V gene are SGHKS and YYEKEE (reference sequence). CDR3 residues: CASSLVRTGGPDTQYF. DNA for the CDR3: TGTGCCAGCAGCTTGGTACGGACAGGGGGGCCAGATACGCAGTATTTT.

This clonotype has only one observation. CDR3 amino acids: CASSLGETQYGYTF. The CDR3 nucleotides are TGTGCCAGCAGCTTAGGAGAGACCCAGTATGGCTACACCTTC. This chain uses TRBV7-2 with TRBJ1-2; D unclear. The CDR3 covers 14 residues. Germline V CDR1 and CDR2: SGHTA, FQGNSA. Trimming took off 1 base at V and 5 bases at J, with 11 bases between the two ends.

The genes are TRBV5-1 and TRBJ2-1, with D perhaps matching TRBD2 (5 bases). The length of the CDR3 is 17 residues. The V gene's germline CDR1 is SGHRS and CDR2 YFSETQ. Between the trimmed V and J ends, which lost 0 bases and 5 bases, there was a span of 18 bases. CDR3 in amino acids: CASSLGARRSPNNEQFF. Written as DNA, the CDR3 is TGCGCCAGCAGCTTGGGAGCCCGGAGGTCCCCCAACAATGAGCAGTTCTTC.

This clonotype was observed at least ten times. The V and J genes are TRBV9 and TRBJ2-3; D might be TRBD1 (6 bases). Between the trimmed V and J ends, which lost 4 bases and 3 bases, there was a span of 12 bases. The CDR3 is made up of 14 amino acids. CDR1 SGDLS and CDR2 YYNGEE come from the germline V gene. The chain's CDR3 is CASSSRTATDTQYF. The CDR3 bases are TGTGCCAGCAGCTCCCGGACAGCTACAGATACGCAGTATTTT.

Comments on this clonotype: This may come from a read error, since a much larger clone is one base off. The gene calls are TRBV20-1 and TRBJ2-7; perhaps TRBD2 as D (5 bases). The CDR3 runs 16 residues. CDR1 DFQATT and CDR2 SNEGSKA come from the germline V gene (reference sequence). The CDR3: CSTRDLGRMNSYEQYF. CDR3 DNA sequence: TGCAGTACTAGAGATCTAGGACGGATGAACTCCTACGAGCAGTACTTC.

The chain links TRBV20-1 to TRBJ2-1, with D maybe TRBD2 (6 bases). CDR3 length: 15 amino acids. V was shortened by 3 bases and J by 0 bases, with 12 bases between the two germline ends. The germline gives CDR1 DFQATT, CDR2 SNEGSKA (reference sequence). CDR3 sequence reads: CSARLAFSSYNEQFF. In DNA, the CDR3 is TGCAGTGCTAGGCTAGCGTTCAGCTCCTACAATGAGCAGTTCTTC.

This clonotype was recorded a few times. Germline and junction disagree at one end, which may indicate a read error. The chain couples TRBV20-1 to TRBJ2-7; 8 bases line up with TRBD2. There are 15 residues in the CDR3. CDR1 and CDR2 from the germline V gene are DFQATT and SNEGSKA (reference sequence). CDR3 region: CSARDAAGVTYGQYF. The CDR3 region has the DNA TGCAGTGCTAGAGATGCAGCGGGGGTTACCTACGGGCAGTACTTC.

This clonotype was detected a few times. This rearrangement joins TRBV5-1 to TRBJ1-5, with 11 positions matching TRBD1. Germline CDR1 reads SGHRS; CDR2 reads YFSETQ. CDR3 length equals 16 residues. Unmatched junction bases numbered 8, after V lost 4 bases and J lost 5 bases. CDR3 bases: TGCGCCAGCAGCCCGGGACAGGGGGGTTTGGATCAGCCCCAGCATTTT. Its protein product is CASSPGQGGLDQPQHF. Based on the CDR3 plus reference TRBV5-1 and TRBJ1-5, the full variable domain is KAGVTQTPRYLIKTRGQQVTLSCSPISGHRSVSWYQQTPGQGLQFLFEYFSETQRNKGNFPGRFSGRQFSNSRSEMNVSTLELGDSALYLCASSPGQGGLDQPQHFGDGTRLSIL.

Worth noting for this clonotype: A much larger clone is a single base away; this may be a read error. The chain recombines TRBV12-3 or TRBV12-4 with TRBJ2-4, with D possibly TRBD2 on 5 matching bases. The CDR3 sequence is 13 residues long. With 5 bases removed from V and 15 bases from J, the gap between germline ends came to 20 bases. The CDR3 is CASSPREAPSGYF. CDR3 nucleotide sequence: TGTGCCAGCAGTCCCCGCGAGGCTCCAAGCGGGTACTTC.

To note about this clonotype: This may come from a read error, since a much larger clone is one base off. The V call is TRBV9, the J call TRBJ2-5; TRBD1 might be the D (8 bases). The germline gives CDR1 SGDLS, CDR2 YYNGEE. V was trimmed by 7 bases and J by 1 base, leaving 20 bases between them. The CDR3 has 16 amino acids. The CDR3 protein is CASGIGQGGGQETQYF. Here the CDR3 DNA reads TGTGCCAGCGGCATCGGACAGGGAGGGGGCCAAGAGACCCAGTACTTC.

The chain carries TRBV7-8 and TRBJ2-1; TRBD1 aligns across 7 bases. The CDR3 totals 15 residues. The V gene end was trimmed by 5 bases and the J gene end by 4 bases; junction bases not matched to a gene: 8. Germline assignment: CDR1 SGHVS and CDR2 FQNEAQ. The CDR3 loop is CASSPGQDEYNEQFF. Written as DNA, the CDR3 is TGTGCCAGCAGCCCCGGACAGGACGAGTACAATGAGCAGTTCTTC.

This clonotype was detected a few times. This rearrangement joins TRBV27 to TRBJ1-5; 7 bases are a match to TRBD1. The CDR3 runs 14 residues. The V gene's germline CDR1 is MNHEY and CDR2 SMNVEV (reference sequence). Germline trimming cut 5 bases from V and 7 bases from J; bases unmatched to any gene: 8. The CDR3 loop is CASSQRQGLQPQHF. CDR3 DNA sequence: TGTGCCAGCAGTCAAAGACAGGGTTTGCAGCCCCAGCATTTT.

This clonotype was observed a handful of times. V is TRBV5-1 and J is TRBJ2-5; 12 positions agree with TRBD2. This CDR3 has 16 residues. V shed 3 bases, J shed 6 bases, and the junction held 9 bases outside the gene matches. Germline lookup yields CDR1 SGHRS and CDR2 YFSETQ. CDR3: CASSSSSGGAGKTQYF. CDR3 nucleotide sequence: TGCGCCAGCAGCTCTTCTAGCGGGGGGGCCGGGAAGACCCAGTACTTC.

The sample holds a few counts of this clonotype. The gene calls are TRBV5-6 and TRBJ2-7, with D possibly TRBD1 on 6 matching bases. From germline, CDR1 is SGHDT and CDR2 YYEEEE. The CDR3 is 14 residues long. Trimming shortened V by 0 bases and J by 3 bases, and 10 bases separated the two germline ends. The CDR3 region has the DNA TGTGCCAGCAGCTTGGAGGGGGAGATCTACGAGCAGTACTTC. As protein: CASSLEGEIYEQYF.

This chain connects TRBV7-2 to TRBJ1-1; D is perhaps TRBD1 (5 bases). Per germline, CDR1 SGHTA and CDR2 FQGNSA. The CDR3 spans 16 residues. V was shortened by 1 base and J by 0 bases, with 12 bases between the two germline ends. As DNA, the CDR3 is TGTGCCAGCAGCTTAGGAGGAGGGACGGTGAACACTGAAGCTTTCTTT. It translates to CASSLGGGTVNTEAFF.

The chain recombines TRBV4-1 with TRBJ2-7; possible D gene TRBD1, 6 bases. This CDR3 region has 15 residues. Germline V lookup: CDR1 MGHRA, CDR2 YSYEKL. The V and J ends lost 1 base and 4 bases respectively, with 14 bases between them. The CDR3: CASSQAQGKGYEQYF. The DNA for the CDR3 is TGCGCCAGCAGCCAAGCACAGGGAAAAGGGTACGAGCAGTACTTC.

V and J are TRBV29-1 and TRBJ2-7, with 9 bases aligning to TRBD1. Trimming at V came to 7 bases and at J to 10 bases, leaving 11 bases not matched to a gene. Germline V gene sequence: CDR1 SQVTM, CDR2 ANQGSEA. There are 12 residues in the CDR3. In DNA form, the CDR3 reads TGCAGCGCCGGACAGGGGACCATAGCCCAGTACTTC. Translated, it gives CSAGQGTIAQYF.

The J gene is TRBJ1-3, the V gene TRBV4-1; D is unresolved. Germline CDR1 reads MGHRA; CDR2 reads YSYEKL. Trimming cost V 0 bases and J 9 bases, with 21 bases left between them. CDR3 length equals 17 residues. CDR3 sequence reads: CASSQDPPAGREITIYF. The CDR3 DNA is TGCGCCAGCAGCCAAGACCCCCCTGCGGGTCGGGAAATCACCATATATTTT.

This clonotype was recorded a few times. The rearrangement uses TRBV7-2 and TRBJ2-7, with D possibly matching TRBD2 (6 bases). Germline assignment: CDR1 SGHTA and CDR2 FQGNSA. V lost 6 bases and J 0 bases, leaving 9 bases between the germline ends. The CDR3 runs to 13 residues. CDR3 region: CASSTSCSYEQYF. CDR3 bases: TGTGCCAGCAGTACTAGCTGCTCCTACGAGCAGTACTTC.

The rearrangement uses TRBV3-1 and TRBJ2-1; no clear D gene. V was shortened by 1 base and J by 11 bases, with 6 bases between the two germline ends. The CDR3 sequence is 11 residues long. Germline lookup yields CDR1 LGHDT and CDR2 YNNKEL (reference sequence). CDR3 nucleotide sequence: TGTGCCAGCAGCCAAGGGACCCAGCAGTTCTTC. This translates into CASSQGTQQFF.

This clonotype was counted only a few times. The chain uses TRBV6-6 and TRBJ1-5, with D unresolved. Per germline, CDR1 MNHNY and CDR2 SVGAGI (reference sequence). The length of the CDR3 is 11 residues. Trimming cost V 4 bases and J 6 bases, with 4 bases left between them. The CDR3 DNA is TGTGCCAGCAGTTCCAGTCAGCCCCAGCATTTT. Translated, it gives CASSSSQPQHF.

The J gene is TRBJ1-4, the V gene TRBV6-5, with a tentative D call TRBD1 (6 bases). Germline V gene lookup returns CDR1 MNHEY and CDR2 SVGAGI. The ends were cut back, 8 bases at V and 8 bases at J, with 15 bases in the middle. The length of the CDR3 is 13 residues. The CDR3 sequence is CASRRDTREKLFF. In nucleotides, the CDR3 is TGTGCCAGCCGGAGGGACACCCGAGAAAAACTGTTTTTT.

This clonotype was seen only a few times. The V call is TRBV6-2 or TRBV6-3, the J call TRBJ2-7; 8 nucleotides match TRBD2. Unmatched junction bases numbered 28, after V lost 5 bases and J lost 4 bases. The CDR3 has 21 residues. Germline CDR1 is MNHEY and CDR2 is SVGEGT. CDR3 region: CASSLTTNQGLALGVRYEQYF. CDR3 bases: TGTGCCAGCAGTCTAACGACTAATCAAGGACTAGCCCTCGGAGTTAGGTACGAGCAGTACTTC.

The table lists this clonotype with a few counts. The V gene is TRBV12-3 or TRBV12-4, the J gene TRBJ2-7, with 7 bases that match TRBD1. CDR3 size: 15 residues. V lost 6 bases, J lost 0 bases, and 8 bases stayed unmatched. The CDR3 DNA follows: TGTGCCAGCAGGACCGGGACAGCGAGCTCCTACGAGCAGTACTTC. It yields the protein CASRTGTASSYEQYF.

The rearrangement links TRBV7-9 to TRBJ2-3; perhaps TRBD2 as D (6 bases). In germline, CDR1 is SEHNR, CDR2 FQNEAQ (reference sequence). The CDR3 length is 15 residues. V was shortened by 5 bases and J by 1 base, with 13 bases between the two germline ends. The CDR3 region has the DNA TGTGCCAGCAGCCCGCCGGGACTTGGCACAGATACGCAGTATTTT. This gives the protein CASSPPGLGTDTQYF.

The chain's CDR3 is CATQGANTGELFF. DNA of the CDR3: TGTGCCACCCAGGGGGCGAACACCGGGGAGCTGTTTTTT. The gene calls are TRBV7-9 and TRBJ2-2; the match to TRBD1 covers 7 bases. The germline V gene encodes CDR1 SEHNR and CDR2 FQNEAQ (reference sequence). Trimming removed 10 bases from V and 0 bases from J; junction bases left unmatched: 2. The CDR3 covers 13 residues.

The V call is TRBV18, the J call TRBJ2-5; maybe TRBD2 (6 bases). The DNA end favors TRBJ2-7, so the J call may be wrong. The CDR3 is made up of 14 amino acids. Germline values: CDR1 KGHSH, CDR2 LQKENI. CDR3 region: CASSPDSGAYEQYF. The DNA of the CDR3 is TGTGCCAGCTCACCCGATTCGGGGGCCTACGAGCAGTACTTC.

The chain is built from TRBV7-2 and TRBJ1-6; no reliable D call. The CDR3 has 18 residues. Germline assignment: CDR1 SGHTA and CDR2 FQGNSA. V gave up 5 bases and J gave up 0 bases, with 17 bases separating them. The CDR3 here is CASSQLAARSSYNSPLHF. CDR3 in DNA: TGTGCCAGCAGCCAGCTGGCGGCGCGGAGCTCCTATAATTCACCCCTCCACTTT.

The chain links TRBV7-2 to TRBJ1-2; TRBD1 agrees at 9 bases. The CDR3 has 15 amino acids. CDR1 is SGHTA, CDR2 FQGNSA, per germline. With V trimmed by 0 bases and J by 8 bases, 7 bases remained unmatched. CDR3: CASSLAGTGIGGYTF. The CDR3 DNA reads as TGTGCCAGCAGCTTAGCCGGGACAGGGATAGGAGGCTACACCTTC.